The 15 T cell receptor beta chains below come from one sample, sequenced in a study of blood T cell repertoires in COVID-19. Using immunoSEQ multiplex PCR, the repertoire was profiled, and TCRdb retains in-frame clones only, with some absent. Here the sample spans roughly 180,000 clones, around 74% being singletons. The sample consisted of peripheral blood. These receptors all come from a woman aged 55 to 70 with COVID-19, enrolled during active disease.

This rearrangement joins TRBV6-2 or TRBV6-3 to TRBJ2-3; 9 nucleotides match TRBD2. The CDR3 runs 15 residues. Per germline, CDR1 MNHEY and CDR2 SVGEGT. V lost 1 base, J lost 7 bases, and 6 bases stayed unmatched. The CDR3 nucleotides read TGTGCCAGCAGTTACTACAGGACTAGCGAAAATACGCAGTATTTT. Its translation: CASSYYRTSENTQYF.

This rearrangement joins TRBV3-1 (or the pseudogene TRBV3-2) to TRBJ1-1; tentative D call: TRBD1 (5 bases). The germline V and J ends were trimmed by 1 base and 7 bases, with 13 bases remaining between them. Germline-derived CDR1 and CDR2 are LGHDT and YNNKEL (reference sequence). The CDR3 is 14 amino acids. In nucleotides, the CDR3 is TGTGCCAGCAGCCAAGGCTCAGGGCGAGGTGAAGCTTTCTTT. Translation: CASSQGSGRGEAFF.

V gene TRBV3-1 (or the pseudogene TRBV3-2) combines with J gene TRBJ1-1; 11 bases align to TRBD1. The V gene end was trimmed by 0 bases and the J gene end by 3 bases; junction bases not matched to a gene: 3. Germline CDR1 reads LGHDT; CDR2 reads YNNKEL (reference sequence). The CDR3 covers 16 residues. For the CDR3, the DNA is TGTGCCAGCAGCCAAGAGGGACAGGGGGTGGACACTGAAGCTTTCTTT. This sequence encodes CASSQEGQGVDTEAFF.

The chain links TRBV2 to TRBJ2-1; TRBD2 matches at 10 bases. Germline lookup yields CDR1 SNHLY and CDR2 FYNNEI. J gave up 7 bases and V 9 bases, and 6 bases lay outside the gene matches. The CDR3 is 13 amino acids. The CDR3 DNA sequence: TGTGCCAGTGGACTAGCGGAGTCGAATGAGCAGTTCTTC. Translated: CASGLAESNEQFF.

This sequence joins TRBV7-3 and TRBJ2-1; TRBD2 is a possible D gene (6 bases). The CDR3 is 13 residues long. V was clipped by 2 bases and J by 10 bases, with 12 bases between them. Germline V gives CDR1 SGHTA, CDR2 FQGTGA. CDR3 region: CASSLLSLAEQFF. CDR3 DNA: TGTGCCAGCAGCTTACTATCGCTAGCGGAGCAGTTCTTC.

The J gene is TRBJ2-7, the V gene TRBV2, with 10 bases that match TRBD2. Unmatched junction bases numbered 4, after V lost 3 bases and J lost 2 bases. This CDR3 region has 15 residues. Looked up from germline, CDR1 is SNHLY and CDR2 is FYNNEI. The CDR3 loop reads CASSERLAGPYEQYF. The CDR3 DNA is TGTGCCAGCAGTGAGCGACTAGCGGGCCCCTACGAGCAGTACTTC.

V usage is TRBV5-1 and J usage is TRBJ2-1, with D perhaps matching TRBD2 (6 bases). V was trimmed by 0 bases and J by 4 bases, leaving 11 bases between them. Looked up from germline, CDR1 is SGHRS and CDR2 is YFSETQ. CDR3 length: 15 amino acids. The DNA of the CDR3 is TGCGCCAGCAGCTTGGGGGCGGGGAGATACAATGAGCAGTTCTTC. It yields the protein CASSLGAGRYNEQFF.

The V gene is TRBV2, the J gene TRBJ1-5; TRBD1 matches 11 bases. The CDR3 runs to 15 residues. V lost 4 bases, J lost 7 bases, and 6 bases stayed unmatched. CDR1 is SNHLY and CDR2 is FYNNEI in the germline V gene. CDR3 residues: CASSGTGGAGQPQHF. CDR3 coding DNA: TGTGCCAGCAGTGGGACAGGGGGCGCGGGACAGCCCCAGCATTTT.

This chain links TRBV6-5 with TRBJ1-2; 7 nucleotides match TRBD1. The germline V gene has CDR1 MNHEY and CDR2 SVGAGI. CDR3 length: 14 residues. The junction had 11 bases not matched to a gene; V was cut back by 6 bases and J by 7 bases. CDR3 nucleotides: TGTGCCAGCAGCTCGGACAGGAGAGTGGTTGGCTACACCTTC. The encoded protein is CASSSDRRVVGYTF.

The chain joins TRBV4-2 to TRBJ2-1; 10 nucleotides line up with TRBD2. V lost 0 bases to trimming and J lost 10 bases; unmatched junction nucleotides: 9. The CDR3 runs to 16 residues. Germline CDR1 is LGHNA and CDR2 is YNFKEQ. The CDR3 coding sequence is TGTGCCAGCAGCCAAGATGGCACTAGCGGGATGGGGGAGCAGTTCTTC. Protein: CASSQDGTSGMGEQFF.

This clone was counted once. The chain recombines TRBV5-1 with TRBJ2-5, with 9 bases that match TRBD1. Germline V lookup: CDR1 SGHRS, CDR2 YFSETQ. V trimming: 4 bases; J trimming: 4 bases; junction bases outside the gene matches: 5. CDR3 length: 14 amino acids. DNA of the CDR3: TGCGCCAGCAGCCAAGGGACAGGGTCAGAGACCCAGTACTTC. It specifies CASSQGTGSETQYF.

This sequence joins TRBV20-1 and TRBJ2-1; possibly TRBD1 for D (6 bases). The V and J ends lost 7 bases and 8 bases respectively, with 12 bases between them. The CDR3 spans 11 residues. Germline V gene sequence: CDR1 DFQATT, CDR2 SNEGSKA (reference sequence). The CDR3 nucleotides read TGCAGTGGGGGGCTACGCGATGAGCAGTTCTTC. Protein sequence: CSGGLRDEQFF.

The chain carries TRBV7-9 and TRBJ2-5, with D uncertain. Between the trimmed V and J ends, which lost 1 base and 3 bases, there was a span of 15 bases. The CDR3 is 16 amino acids. Looked up from germline, CDR1 is SEHNR and CDR2 is FQNEAQ (reference sequence). The CDR3 is CASSLGSGRRKETQYF. As DNA, the CDR3 is TGTGCCAGCAGCTTAGGTTCAGGTCGACGGAAAGAGACCCAGTACTTC.

The chain is built from TRBV6-6 and TRBJ2-1, with a tentative D call TRBD2 (5 bases). This CDR3 has 13 amino acids. With 5 bases removed from V and 9 bases from J, the gap between germline ends came to 14 bases. CDR1 is MNHNY and CDR2 is SVGAGI in the germline V gene (reference sequence). CDR3 in DNA: TGTGCCAGCAGTCAGCCGGAGGCCGCTGAGCAGTTCTTC. Translation gives CASSQPEAAEQFF.

This clone showed up just a few times. This chain links TRBV27 with TRBJ1-6; 9 bases map to TRBD1. The V gene end was trimmed by 6 bases and the J gene end by 6 bases; junction bases not matched to a gene: 6. Germline V gene lookup returns CDR1 MNHEY and CDR2 SMNVEV (reference sequence). The CDR3 runs 15 residues. Written as DNA, the CDR3 is TGTGCCAGCAGATCAACAGGGGGCGTTAATTCACCCCTCCACTTT. It yields the protein CASRSTGGVNSPLHF.